This note documents a single T cell receptor beta chain sequence. The specificity of this receptor is unknown. No clone much larger than this one lies a single base away; base qualities are absent. V is pared back by 5 bases and J by 5 bases, with 15 bases lying between the germline termini. The CDR3 starts with the cysteine, ends with the phenylalanine, and has 15 residues. Of all the DNA, just the CDR3 is kept, 45 bases in frame from base 1. CDR1 and CDR2, per the germline V gene, are MDHEN and SYDVKM. The library came from the immunoSEQ multiplex PCR assay. TCRdb stores this immuneACCESS table with in-frame sequences only. Part of the clones is absent; in the studies checked, under half of the shortfall reflects unresolved V genes, and no reason is known for the rest. In all, the sample holds approximately 70,000 clones, and roughly 91% of those were seen once. The ten largest clones add up to roughly 0.7% of the sample.

The sample originates from a study of T cell changes during pregnancy in multiple sclerosis (dated by TCRdb to the late 2010s). For context, the study as a whole: In women with multiple sclerosis, the researchers looked at how the T cell repertoire shifted as pregnancy progressed.

The rearranged segments are TRBV28 and TRBJ2-2; matching of 5 bases hints at TRBD2 as the D gene. This specimen was peripheral blood, taken in the third trimester of pregnancy. This receptor was obtained from a female donor in good health, enrolled as a control in a pregnancy study. At the DNA level, the sequence is TGTGCCAGCAGTCTATCTCGGGGTTTTACCGGGGAGCTGTTTTTT. It translates to CASSLSRGFTGELFF.